A selection of T cell receptor beta chains follows, all from one sample in a study of PD-L1 blockade in urothelial cancer. Sequenced by immunoSEQ multiplex PCR; TCRdb stores in-frame clones only, minus some. The sample contains approximately 34,000 clones, roughly 82% of which appear only once. The sample here was PBMCs, taken around atezolizumab (anti-PD-L1) treatment. These receptors came from a man in his fifties or sixties with urothelial cancer. Each CDR3 is given with its conserved first and last residue. A D gene is named only where the DNA matches it firmly. Not all rows give a size; the values are once, few, many and, for expanded clones, a class.

>.|TRBJ2-7|TRBD2|TRBV4-3
TGCGCCAGCAGCCAGCGGGAGAGTGGTTACGAGCAGTACTTC
CASSQRESGYEQYF
>.|TRBJ1-1|.|TRBV19
TGTGCCAGTAGCGACGGGAAGAACACTGAAGCTTTCTTT
CASSDGKNTEAFF
>few|TRBJ1-2|TRBD1|TRBV7-9
TGTGCCAGCAGCTTGGGCTTACAGGGGCTGAGCTATGGCTACACCTTC
CASSLGLQGLSYGYTF
>.|TRBJ2-7|TRBD1|TRBV18
TGTGCCAGCTCACCACAGACAGGGCGCGAGCAGTACTTC
CASSPQTGREQYF
>.|TRBJ2-7|TRBD1|TRBV5-1
TGCGCCAGCAGCGAGGGACAGGGGGTCCACGAGCAGTACTTC
CASSEGQGVHEQYF
>.|TRBJ1-5|.|TRBV6-6
TGTGCCAGCAGTTACGGAGGGAGGGATCGCCAGCCCCAGCATTTT
CASSYGGRDRQPQHF
>.|TRBJ1-2|TRBD1|TRBV6-1
TGTGCCAGCAGCCCGGGACAGCTTTATGGCTACACCTTC
CASSPGQLYGYTF
>.|TRBJ2-7|TRBD2|TRBV4-1
TGCGCCAGCAGCCAAGACTTTGCGGGAGTCCGCGAGCAGTACTTC
CASSQDFAGVREQYF
>.|TRBJ2-7|.|TRBV5-1
TGCGCCAGCACGGAGAACTTGGGCGAGCAGTACTTC
CASTENLGEQYF
>.|TRBJ1-1|TRBD1|TRBV6-6
TGTGCCAGCAGTTTTCAGGGGGGGAACACTGAAGCTTTCTTT
CASSFQGGNTEAFF
>.|TRBJ2-7|.|TRBV9
TGTGCCAGCAGCGTAGACGGTCGAAACTCCGAGCAGTACTTC
CASSVDGRNSEQYF
>.|TRBJ2-4|.|TRBV5-1
TGTGCCAGCAGCCTAACCCAAAACATTCAGTACTTC
CASSLTQNIQYF
>.|TRBJ2-5|TRBD2|TRBV7-2
TGTGCCAGCAGCCGAGGTCGGGAGGTTGAGACCCAGTACTTC
CASSRGREVETQYF
>.|TRBJ2-2|TRBD2|TRBV6-5
TGTGCCAGCAGTTACGGTAGCGGGGGGGCTGGGGAGCTCTTTTTT
CASSYGSGGAGELFF
>many|TRBJ2-1|.|TRBV6-4
TGTGCCAGCAGTGACTCGAGCTACAATGAGCAGTTCTTC
CASSDSSYNEQFF
>.|TRBJ2-1|.|TRBV19
TGTGCCAGTAGTCCGAACCTTCGAGCAATGGAGCAGTTCTTC
CASSPNLRAMEQFF
>few|TRBJ1-1|.|TRBV11-2
TGTGCCAGCAGCATGTCTGGGCCTGAAGCTTTCTTT
CASSMSGPEAFF
>.|TRBJ1-4|TRBD1|TRBV4-2
TGTGCCAGCAGCCCGGGACAGGGTTTTGAAAAACTGTTTTTT
CASSPGQGFEKLFF
>.|TRBJ2-7|.|TRBV29-1
TGCAGCGTTGCGTCCGCGACAAACTACGAGCAGTACTTC
CSVASATNYEQYF
>.|TRBJ2-4|TRBD2|TRBV5-1
TGCGCCAGCAGCTCTACTAGCGGGCCCAAAAACATTCAGTACTTC
CASSSTSGPKNIQYF
>.|TRBJ1-5|.|TRBV19
TGTGCCAGTAGAAGGACAAACAATCAGCCCCAGCATTTT
CASRRTNNQPQHF
>.|TRBJ1-6|TRBD1|TRBV7-2
TGTGCCAGCAGCGCACGGGGACAGGGGATTTCACCCCTCCACTTT
CASSARGQGISPLHF
>.|TRBJ2-7|TRBD1|TRBV7-2
TGTGCCAGCAGCTTCAAAGGGGACAGGACGACCTACGAGCAGTACTTC
CASSFKGDRTTYEQYF
>few|TRBJ2-7|.|TRBV4-2
TGTGCCAGCAGCCAAGCGGGCTCCTACGAGCAGTACTTC
CASSQAGSYEQYF